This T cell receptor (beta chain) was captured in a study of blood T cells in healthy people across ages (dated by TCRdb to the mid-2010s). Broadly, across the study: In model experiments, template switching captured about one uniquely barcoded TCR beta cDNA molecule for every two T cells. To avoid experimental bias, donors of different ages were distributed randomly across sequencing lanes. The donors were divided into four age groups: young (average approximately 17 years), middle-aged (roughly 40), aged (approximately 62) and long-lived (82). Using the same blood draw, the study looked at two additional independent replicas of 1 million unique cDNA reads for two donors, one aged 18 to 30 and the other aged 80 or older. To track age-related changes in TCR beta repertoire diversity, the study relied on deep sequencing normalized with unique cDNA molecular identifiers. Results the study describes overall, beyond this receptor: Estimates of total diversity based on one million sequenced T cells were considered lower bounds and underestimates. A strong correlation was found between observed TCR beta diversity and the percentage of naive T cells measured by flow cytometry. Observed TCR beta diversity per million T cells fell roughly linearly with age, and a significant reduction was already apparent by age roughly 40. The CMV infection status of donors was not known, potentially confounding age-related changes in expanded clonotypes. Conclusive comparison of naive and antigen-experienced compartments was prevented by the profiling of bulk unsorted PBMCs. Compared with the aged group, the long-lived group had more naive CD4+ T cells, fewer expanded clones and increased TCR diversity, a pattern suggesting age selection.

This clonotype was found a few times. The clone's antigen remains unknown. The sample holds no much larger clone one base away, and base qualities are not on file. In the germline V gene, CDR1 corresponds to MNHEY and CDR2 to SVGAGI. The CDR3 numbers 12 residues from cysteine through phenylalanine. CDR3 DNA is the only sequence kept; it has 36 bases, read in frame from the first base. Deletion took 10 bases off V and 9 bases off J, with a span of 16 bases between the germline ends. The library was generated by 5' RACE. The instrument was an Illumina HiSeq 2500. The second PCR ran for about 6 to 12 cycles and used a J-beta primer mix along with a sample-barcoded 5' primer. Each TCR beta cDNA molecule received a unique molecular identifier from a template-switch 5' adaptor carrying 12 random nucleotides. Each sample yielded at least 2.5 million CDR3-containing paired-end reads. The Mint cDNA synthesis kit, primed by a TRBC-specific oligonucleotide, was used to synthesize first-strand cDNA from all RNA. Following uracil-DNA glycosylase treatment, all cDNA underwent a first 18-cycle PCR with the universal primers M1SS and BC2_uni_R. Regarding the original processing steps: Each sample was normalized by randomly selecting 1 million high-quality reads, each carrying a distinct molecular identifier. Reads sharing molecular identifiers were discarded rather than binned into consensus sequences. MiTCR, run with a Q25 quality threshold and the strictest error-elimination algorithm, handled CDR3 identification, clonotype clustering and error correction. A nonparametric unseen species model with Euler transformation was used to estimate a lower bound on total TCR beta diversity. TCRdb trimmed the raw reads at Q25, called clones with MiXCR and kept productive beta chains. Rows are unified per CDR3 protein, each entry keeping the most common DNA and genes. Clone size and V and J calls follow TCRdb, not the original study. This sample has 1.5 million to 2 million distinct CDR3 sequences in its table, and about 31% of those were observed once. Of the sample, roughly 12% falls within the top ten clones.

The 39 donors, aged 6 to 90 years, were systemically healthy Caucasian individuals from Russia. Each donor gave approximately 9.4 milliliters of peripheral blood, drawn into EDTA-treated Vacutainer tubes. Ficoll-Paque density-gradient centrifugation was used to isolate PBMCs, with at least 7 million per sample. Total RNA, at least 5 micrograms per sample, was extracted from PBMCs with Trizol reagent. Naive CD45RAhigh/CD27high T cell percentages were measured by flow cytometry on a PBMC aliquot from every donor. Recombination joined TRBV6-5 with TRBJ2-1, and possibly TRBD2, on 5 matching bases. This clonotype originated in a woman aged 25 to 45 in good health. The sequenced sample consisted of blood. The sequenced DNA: TGTGCCAACTCCCTCCCCCGGGGTGAGCAGTTCTTC. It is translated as CANSLPRGEQFF.